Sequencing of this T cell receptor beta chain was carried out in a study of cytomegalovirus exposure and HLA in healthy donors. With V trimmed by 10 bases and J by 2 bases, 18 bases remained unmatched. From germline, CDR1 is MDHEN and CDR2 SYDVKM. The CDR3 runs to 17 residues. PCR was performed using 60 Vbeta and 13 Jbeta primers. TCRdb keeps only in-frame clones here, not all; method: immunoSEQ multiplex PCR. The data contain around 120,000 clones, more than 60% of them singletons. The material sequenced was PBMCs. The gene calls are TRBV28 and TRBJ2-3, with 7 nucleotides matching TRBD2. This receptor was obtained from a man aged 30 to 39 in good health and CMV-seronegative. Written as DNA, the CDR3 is TGTGCCACTCGCGGCCCCGGGAGGCCCACTAACACAGATACGCAGTATTTT. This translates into CATRGPGRPTNTDTQYF.